These T cell receptor beta chains were read from a single sample in a study of early T cells in non-severe SARS-CoV-2 infection. TCRdb reanalysed the 5' RACE reads using MiXCR and keeps one entry per CDR3 protein. The sample has about 84,000 distinct CDR3 sequences, about 12% seen once. Sequencing was done on a sample of whole blood. The origin of the receptors is an adult who was a healthcare worker with PCR-confirmed SARS-CoV-2 infection or an uninfected control (not recorded which). The CDR3 runs from the conserved cysteine through the conserved F or W. A D gene is named only where the DNA matches it firmly. Clone size is given for some rows only: seen once, a few or many times, or a class if the clone is expanded.

D gene,V gene,clone size,J gene,CDR3 protein,CDR3 DNA
-,TRBV30,few,TRBJ1-6,CAWSPGGNSPLHF,TGTGCCTGGAGTCCGGGGGGTAATTCACCCCTCCACTTT
-,TRBV9,-,TRBJ2-5,CASSVAPRPEETQYF,TGTGCCAGCAGCGTAGCTCCCCGGCCAGAAGAGACCCAGTACTTC
-,TRBV4-1,few,TRBJ1-2,CASSPGGGRGDYGYTF,TGCGCCAGCAGCCCAGGCGGGGGCAGGGGAGACTATGGCTACACCTTC
-,TRBV11-2,many,TRBJ2-3,CASSLNLSTDTQYF,TGTGCCAGCAGCTTAAATCTGAGCACAGATACGCAGTATTTT
-,TRBV21-1,-,TRBJ2-1,CASSSLDRFF,TGTGCCAGCAGCTCATTGGACCGGTTCTTC
TRBD1,TRBV6-6,many,TRBJ1-2,CASSPTGGPQTQNAYTF,TGTGCCAGCAGCCCGACAGGGGGCCCACAGACCCAAAACGCCTACACCTTC
TRBD1,TRBV24-1,many,TRBJ2-1,CATSGTGTGGRNEQFF,TGTGCCACCAGTGGTACCGGGACAGGGGGCAGGAATGAGCAGTTCTTC
-,TRBV6-5,few,TRBJ2-7,CASSYSSDSPLSYEQYF,TGTGCCAGCAGTTACTCTTCCGACAGTCCATTATCCTACGAGCAGTACTTC
-,TRBV4-2,many,TRBJ2-5,CASSPISGVGDQETQYF,TGTGCCAGCAGCCCTATTAGCGGAGTCGGGGATCAAGAGACCCAGTACTTC
TRBD2,TRBV11-2,many,TRBJ2-1,CASSLVVPSGAYNEQFF,TGTGCCAGCAGCTTAGTGGTTCCTAGCGGGGCATACAATGAGCAGTTCTTC
-,TRBV6-5,-,TRBJ1-1,CASRTRQLKNTEAFF,TGTGCCAGCAGAACCCGACAGTTAAAGAACACTGAAGCTTTCTTT
-,TRBV18,-,TRBJ2-7,CASSPGEEQYF,TGTGCCAGCTCACCCGGGGAAGAGCAGTACTTC
-,TRBV13,many,TRBJ1-2,CASSRRDVRSYGYTF,TGTGCCAGCAGCCGCCGAGATGTCAGAAGCTATGGCTACACCTTC
TRBD1,TRBV11-3,many,TRBJ2-3,CASSWDRGGWRTDTQYF,TGTGCCAGCAGCTGGGACAGGGGAGGATGGAGGACAGATACGCAGTATTTT
-,TRBV28,few,TRBJ2-1,CASSLLRGKIAFEQFF,TGTGCCAGCAGTTTGTTGCGGGGTAAGATCGCATTCGAGCAGTTCTTC
-,TRBV7-8,many,TRBJ2-7,CASSLAERRYEQYF,TGTGCCAGCAGCTTAGCGGAGCGGAGATACGAGCAGTACTTC
-,TRBV9,-,TRBJ1-1,CASSVSRGLNTEAFF,TGTGCCAGCAGCGTATCCAGGGGCCTGAACACTGAAGCTTTCTTT
-,TRBV7-3,-,TRBJ2-1,CASSRPPLNEQFF,TGTGCCAGCAGCCGGCCGCCCCTCAATGAGCAGTTCTTC
-,TRBV2,many,TRBJ2-7,CASSGDGTYEQYF,TGTGCCAGCAGTGGGGACGGTACCTACGAGCAGTACTTC
TRBD1,TRBV29-1,few,TRBJ1-2,CSVERGLYYGYTF,TGCAGCGTTGAAAGGGGGCTTTACTATGGCTACACCTTC
-,TRBV28,few,TRBJ2-5,CASSMIQETQYF,TGTGCCAGCAGCATGATACAAGAGACCCAGTACTTC
-,TRBV29-1,many,TRBJ2-4,CSVAQGNGIQYF,TGCAGCGTAGCACAGGGTAACGGCATTCAGTACTTC
-,TRBV2,many,TRBJ1-2,CASSEGQRFNYGYTF,TGTGCCAGCAGTGAAGGCCAGCGATTCAACTATGGCTACACCTTC
-,TRBV6-1,-,TRBJ1-5,CATWGPGQGYQPQHF,TGTGCCACCTGGGGTCCAGGACAAGGGTATCAGCCCCAGCATTTT
-,TRBV5-1,-,TRBJ2-7,CASSTGRGTGLRDEQYF,TGCGCCAGCAGCACCGGACGGGGGACGGGCCTTAGGGACGAGCAGTACTTC
-,TRBV28,-,TRBJ1-2,CASSPNGGYTF,TGTGCCAGCAGTCCAAATGGCGGCTACACCTTC